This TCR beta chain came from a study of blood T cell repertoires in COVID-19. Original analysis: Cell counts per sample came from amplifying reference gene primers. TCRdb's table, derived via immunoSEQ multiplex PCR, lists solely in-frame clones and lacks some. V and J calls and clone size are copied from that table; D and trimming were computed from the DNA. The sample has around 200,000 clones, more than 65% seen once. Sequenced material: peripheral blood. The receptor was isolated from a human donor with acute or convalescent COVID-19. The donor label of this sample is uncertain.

The CDR3 DNA reads as TGTGCCAGCAGCACCGTGGCAGGGACTAATGAAAAACTGTTTTTT. Its translation is CASSTVAGTNEKLFF. The chain couples TRBV7-2 to TRBJ1-4, with a tentative D call TRBD1 (5 bases). Trimming cost V 5 bases and J 2 bases, with 12 bases left between them. CDR3 length equals 15 residues. Germline CDR1 SGHTA, CDR2 FQGNSA. Looking up the rest from reference TRBV7-2 and TRBJ1-4 gives the full variable domain: GAGVSQSPSNKVTEKGKDVELRCDPISGHTALYWYRQSLGQGLEFLIYFQGNSAPDKSGLPSDRFSAERTGGSVSTLTIQRTQQEDSAVYLCASSTVAGTNEKLFFGSGTQLSVL.